This T cell receptor (beta chain) was profiled in a study of CD8+ T cells in alopecia areata. At the level of the study: Those treated were given oral tofacitinib at 5 to 10 mg twice daily. Severity of treated patients was scored by affected scalp percentage.

There are 11 residues in the CDR3. CDR1 and CDR2 from the germline V gene are ENHRY and SYGVKD. Trimming removed 2 bases at V and 6 bases at J, with 4 bases between. The treatment here: oral pan-JAK inhibitor, 5-10 mg twice daily. Sequencing relied on a cDNA template that was reverse transcribed from extracted RNA. The assay was immunoSEQ multiplex PCR, and TCRdb's table has in-frame clones only and misses some. This table has fewer than 250,000 clones, less than 65% appearing once. The sample in question was CD4+ T cells sorted from blood, obtained at week 4, from a patient treated with tofacitinib. The J gene is TRBJ1-1, the V gene TRBV10-3, with unresolved D. The sequence was obtained from a human donor with alopecia areata. CDR3 sequence reads: CAISESAEAFF. The DNA of the CDR3 is TGTGCCATCAGTGAGAGCGCTGAAGCTTTCTTT.